This T cell receptor beta chain was retrieved from a study of shared clonotypes between healthy human individuals. Trimming took 5 bases from V and 9 from J; bases not matched to a gene: 4. Germline CDR1 and CDR2: SGHVS and FQNEAQ. There are 12 residues in the CDR3. The naive CD8 subset, CD45RO-negative cells positively selected for CCR7, excluded terminally differentiated effector memory CD45RA+ cells. Study donors comprised healthy, HIV-negative adults devoid of recent acute infection or vaccination. Using approximately 200 ng DNA, around 30,000 T cell genomes, the sorted-subset replicate PCRs were run. TCRdb's copy holds only in-frame clones and misses some; the assay was immunoSEQ multiplex PCR. This sample has around 1.9 million clones, with 85% to 95% found just once.

Sequenced: naive CD8+ T cells from PBMCs. The chain combines TRBV7-8 with TRBJ1-2; 9 bases fit TRBD1. The sequence was obtained from a young man in good health. Some clones in this sample may be carry-over from other donors' samples. CDR3 region: CASSIGQGSYTF. As DNA, the CDR3 is TGTGCCAGCAGCATCGGACAGGGGAGCTACACCTTC.